A single sample gave rise to the 10 T cell receptor beta chains below, sequenced in a study of regulatory T cells in long-lasting Graves disease. Time point defined: newly diagnosed GD, antithyroid drugs for less than 3 months. Generation of the TCR library employed RNA extracted from PBMCs. Building of the TCR beta libraries involved iRepertoire HTBI primers and Arm-PCR of CDR3 regions. Using its own MiXCR run on the multiplex PCR reads, TCRdb lists one record per CDR3 protein. Found here are 400,000 to 450,000 distinct CDR3 sequences, about 15% of them singletons; the top ten hold about a sixth. This sample also belongs to another study, concerning T cells in Graves' hyperthyroidism and ophthalmopathy.

The sample was peripheral blood mononuclear cells (PBMCs), taken at new diagnosis, from a patient treated with antithyroid drugs. The receptor source for this set is a woman aged 25 to 39 with Graves disease.

This clonotype was counted many times. The chain carries TRBV20-1 and TRBJ2-7; TRBD1 aligns across 7 bases. The germline CDR1 and CDR2 sequences are DFQATT and SNEGSKA (reference sequence). This CDR3 has 15 residues. The junction had 17 bases not matched to a gene; V was cut back by 6 bases and J by 6 bases. In DNA form, the CDR3 reads TGCAGTGCGGCGAACCACGGGACAGCACCCTCCGAGCAGTACTTC. Protein product: CSAANHGTAPSEQYF.

This clonotype has only a few counts. The J gene is TRBJ2-3, the V gene TRBV5-1, with D tentatively TRBD2 (5 bases). The CDR3 consists of 15 residues. V was pared by 0 bases and J by 5 bases, with 13 bases between. Germline CDR1 SGHRS, CDR2 YFSETQ. The CDR3 reads CASSLELGDGDTQYF. As DNA, the CDR3 is TGCGCCAGCAGCTTGGAACTGGGAGATGGAGATACGCAGTATTTT. Using reference TRBV5-1 and TRBJ2-3 for the parts outside the CDR3, the full variable domain is KAGVTQTPRYLIKTRGQQVTLSCSPISGHRSVSWYQQTPGQGLQFLFEYFSETQRNKGNFPGRFSGRQFSNSRSEMNVSTLELGDSALYLCASSLELGDGDTQYFGPGTRLTVL.

This clonotype was detected a few times. This chain joins TRBV30 and TRBJ2-1; D remains ambiguous. Germline loops: CDR1 GTSNPN, CDR2 SVGIG (reference sequence). Deletions cut 0 bases from V and 6 bases from J, with 18 bases between. CDR3 length: 16 amino acids. The CDR3 is CAWSVRGGLVGNEQFF. For the CDR3, the DNA is TGTGCCTGGAGTGTACGTGGTGGGCTAGTTGGCAATGAGCAGTTCTTC.

The sample holds many counts of this clonotype. The chain has TRBV15 and TRBJ2-3; TRBD2 matches at 9 bases. J was trimmed by 1 base and V by 3 bases; bases with no gene match: 5. CDR1 is LNHNV, CDR2 YYDKDF, per germline (reference sequence). The CDR3 is made up of 16 amino acids. The CDR3 DNA sequence: TGTGCCACCAGCAGTGACCGACTAGCGGGCACAGATACGCAGTATTTT. Protein: CATSSDRLAGTDTQYF.

This clonotype was counted ten times or more. The J gene is TRBJ2-1, the V gene TRBV2; D not resolved. Trimming left V 0 bases short and J 6 bases short, with 12 bases between. Looked up from germline, CDR1 is SNHLY and CDR2 is FYNNEI. The CDR3 runs 15 residues. The chain's CDR3 is CASSEALSSVNEQFF. In DNA form, the CDR3 reads TGTGCCAGCAGTGAAGCGCTGAGTAGTGTCAATGAGCAGTTCTTC. The entire variable domain, with the rest obtained from reference TRBV2 and TRBJ2-1, is as follows: EPEVTQTPSHQVTQMGQEVILRCVPISNHLYFYWYRQILGQKVEFLVSFYNNEISEKSEIFDDQFSVERPDGSNFTLKIRSTKLEDSAMYFCASSEALSSVNEQFFGPGTRLTVL.

This clonotype was recorded at least ten times. The chain has TRBV5-1 and TRBJ2-2; D gene ambiguous. The germline gives CDR1 SGHRS, CDR2 YFSETQ. The CDR3 length is 17 residues. Trimming took off 0 bases at V and 4 bases at J, with 16 bases between the two ends. The CDR3 DNA reads TGCGCCAGCAGCTTGGAAACTGGGGTCCGAACCACCGGGGAGCTGTTTTTT. Amino acids: CASSLETGVRTTGELFF. Based on the CDR3 plus reference TRBV5-1 and TRBJ2-2, the full variable domain is KAGVTQTPRYLIKTRGQQVTLSCSPISGHRSVSWYQQTPGQGLQFLFEYFSETQRNKGNFPGRFSGRQFSNSRSEMNVSTLELGDSALYLCASSLETGVRTTGELFFGEGSRLTVL.

V and J are TRBV19 and TRBJ2-3; D is uncertain. Trimming stripped 4 bases from V and 2 bases from J, with 7 bases between. The CDR3 covers 13 residues. Germline assignment: CDR1 LNHDA and CDR2 SQIVND (reference sequence). CDR3: CASSSRATDTQYF. CDR3 bases: TGTGCCAGTAGTAGTCGGGCCACAGATACGCAGTATTTT.

The chain joins TRBV2 to TRBJ1-1; a weak D match, TRBD1 (6 bases). Germline assignment: CDR1 SNHLY and CDR2 FYNNEI. Trimming shortened V by 4 bases and J by 3 bases, and 15 bases separated the two germline ends. This CDR3 region has 15 residues. The CDR3 coding sequence is TGTGCCAGCAGTGCAAGTGGAGGGGGACACACTGAAGCTTTCTTT. It translates to CASSASGGGHTEAFF.

The gene calls are TRBV7-3 and TRBJ2-2; D may be TRBD2 (6 bases). Deletions cut 0 bases from V and 7 bases from J, with 15 bases between. Per germline, CDR1 SGHTA and CDR2 FQGTGA. This CDR3 is built from 16 residues. This CDR3 is CASSLTAGGPHGELFF. DNA for the CDR3: TGTGCCAGCAGCTTAACGGCCGGGGGTCCCCACGGGGAGCTGTTTTTT.

This clonotype was seen many times. V usage is TRBV2 and J usage is TRBJ1-1; no clear D. CDR3 length: 12 amino acids. Trimming removed 8 bases from V and 3 bases from J, with 10 bases in between. CDR1 is SNHLY, CDR2 FYNNEI, per germline. CDR3 nucleotide sequence: TGTGCCAGCTCACAATGGGACACTGAAGCTTTCTTT. Amino acid sequence: CASSQWDTEAFF.